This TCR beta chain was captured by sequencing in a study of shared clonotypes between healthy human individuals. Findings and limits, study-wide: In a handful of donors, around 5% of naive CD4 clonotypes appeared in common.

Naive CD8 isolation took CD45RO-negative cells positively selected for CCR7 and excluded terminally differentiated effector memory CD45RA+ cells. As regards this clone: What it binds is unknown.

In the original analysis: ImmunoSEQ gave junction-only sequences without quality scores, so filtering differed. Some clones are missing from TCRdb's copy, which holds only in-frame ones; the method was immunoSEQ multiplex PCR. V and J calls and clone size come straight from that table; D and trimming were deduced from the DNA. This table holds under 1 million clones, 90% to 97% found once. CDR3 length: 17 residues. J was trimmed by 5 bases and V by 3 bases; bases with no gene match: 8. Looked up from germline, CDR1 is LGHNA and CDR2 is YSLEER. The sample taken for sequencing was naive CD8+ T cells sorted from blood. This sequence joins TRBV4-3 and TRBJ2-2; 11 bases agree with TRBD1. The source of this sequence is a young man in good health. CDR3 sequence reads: CASSQRTGGSRTGELFF. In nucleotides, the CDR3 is TGCGCCAGCAGCCAGAGGACAGGGGGCAGTCGGACCGGGGAGCTGTTTTTT.